This paragraph covers one T cell receptor (beta chain) sequence. Antigen: not known. The PCR contained 60 Vbeta and 13 Jbeta primers. Produced via immunoSEQ multiplex PCR; TCRdb's table is partial and in-frame only. The sample yields approximately 120,000 clones, about three quarters seen once. The source of the sample is a study of cytomegalovirus exposure and HLA in healthy donors. Study results and caveats: The authors judged a highly shared variant cluster likely a sequencing artifact. Later on, an analysis tied 15,000 or so TCR beta sequences to HLA alleles at 0.05 false discovery rate.

The sequence was obtained from a woman younger than 45 in good health and CMV-seronegative. Sequencing input: PBMCs.

CDR3 sequence (DNA): TGTGCCAGCATCACCTTTAGCGGGGGGCAAGAGACCCAGTACTTC. Protein sequence: CASITFSGGQETQYF. This chain connects TRBV6-1 to TRBJ2-5; TRBD2 aligns across 10 bases. Germline V CDR1 and CDR2: MNHNS, SASEGT. The J segment lost 2 bases and the V segment lost 7 bases, leaving 7 bases of the junction unmatched. The CDR3 runs 15 residues.